This T cell receptor beta chain was retrieved from a study of T-cell memory formation after mild COVID-19 (dated by TCRdb to the early 2020s). In the study overall: Most TCR sequence clusters were specific to one of the two donors. In a couple of donors, T-cell clones that expanded and contracted after mild COVID-19 were tracked by sequencing TCRalpha and TCRbeta repertoires over time. Two young, previously healthy adult volunteers, one female and one male, were included in the cohort. The investigation overall reported the following: Clones that contracted from day 15 to 85 showed balanced CD4/CD8 phenotypes, whereas a second wave of clones that expanded from day 15 to 37 leaned towards CD4+. Contracting CD4+ clones turned up mainly in the CM and EM memory subsets, whereas EMRA was where CD8+ clones were enriched. Some responding clones were detected in pre-infection memory, suggesting pre-existing cross-reactive memory T cells joined the SARS-CoV-2 response. The study included only a couple of mild cases, and larger cohorts that include severe cases with pre-infection samples were judged to be necessary. Whether the second-wave clones peaking on day 37 were SARS-CoV-2 specific was not confirmed.

Of note for this clonotype: Its recognized antigen is unknown. There are no base qualities to consult, and no much larger clone falls within one base.

The sequencing machine was an Illumina NovaSeq 6000. cDNA libraries for TCRalpha and TCRbeta were prepared by 5'RACE using constant-segment primers, with sample barcodes and unique molecular identifiers added. RNA was extracted from every sample with Trizol reagent. Amplification of the libraries took two PCR steps, and the second step added a second sample barcode plus Illumina TruSeq adapters. Sequencing of libraries was performed on an Illumina NovaSeq with 2 x 150 bp paired-end reads. Per the source publication's procedure: The reads were demultiplexed and collapsed into UMI-guided consensus sequences using migec v1.2.7. Using mixcr v2.1.11, UMI consensuses were aligned to TRA and TRB V and J templates and then assembled into clonotypes. A clonotype was counted as expanded or contracted only when both edgeR and NoisET called the clonotype significant, with the noise models trained on biological replicates. For edgeR calls, the cutoffs were a false discovery rate-adjusted p below 0.01 and a log2 fold-change threshold of 1. As an exploratory analysis of dynamics, max-normalized trajectories of the 1000 most abundant clonotypes were examined by PCA with hierarchical clustering. Separately sequenced CD4+ and CD8+ repertoires were used to assign the CD4 or CD8 phenotype of responding clones. The raw public reads went through TCRdb reprocessing: fastp at Q25, MiXCR clone calling, in-frame beta chains kept. Every distinct CDR3 protein forms one entry, paired with its most common genes and DNA. V and J calls and clone size were set by TCRdb, not the authors. In this sample the table shows a few hundred thousand distinct CDR3 sequences, approximately 25% of which occur a single time. 12% of the sample comes from the top ten.

According to the germline V gene (reference sequence), CDR1 reads MNHEY and CDR2 reads SMNVEV. The CDR3 holds 14 amino acids from the cysteine to the phenylalanine. CDR3 DNA only is kept here, 42 bases in frame from base 1. V loses 5 bases of germline sequence and J loses 3 bases, and the interval between the two ends is 14 bases. Ficoll-Paque density gradient centrifugation was the method used to isolate PBMCs. This receptor was identified in an adult woman who had mild COVID-19 (a few samples of this study predate the infection). The sample titles of this study are shuffled in the database, so cell type and time point are left out; the donor was told from shared clones. The source material was PBMCs or a T cell subset sorted from them (not recorded which). The sequence is built from TRBV27 and TRBJ2-7; the D gene is possibly TRBD1 or TRBD2, each agreeing over 7 bases. CDR3 loop: CASSADRDYYEQYF. In nucleotide form, the sequence is TGTGCCAGCAGTGCCGACAGGGACTACTACGAGCAGTACTTC.